This T cell receptor (beta chain) was captured by sequencing in a study of T cell changes during pregnancy in multiple sclerosis. The trim removed 3 bases at V and 3 bases at J, leaving 7 bases unmatched. This CDR3 is 16 amino acids long. The germline gives CDR1 MRHNA, CDR2 SNTAGT. TCRdb's table, derived via immunoSEQ multiplex PCR, lists solely in-frame clones and lacks some. The repertoire includes roughly 99,000 clones, 92% of them detected once, and about 0.78% sits in the top ten. The rearrangement joins TRBV6-4 to TRBJ2-1; 8 bases map to TRBD2. This receptor was obtained from a female donor in good health, enrolled as a control in a pregnancy study. This specimen consisted of peripheral blood, obtained in the third trimester of pregnancy. Here the CDR3 DNA reads TGTGCCAGCAGTGATCGTCCTAGCGGGTTCTACAATGAGCAGTTCTTC. It yields the protein CASSDRPSGFYNEQFF.